Here is one T cell receptor (beta chain) with its context. These data belong to a study of cytomegalovirus exposure and HLA in healthy donors. Trimming took 2 bases from V and 3 from J, leaving 27 bases between them. Germline V CDR1 and CDR2: PRHDT, FYEKMQ (reference sequence). The length of the CDR3 is 20 residues. PCR was performed using 60 Vbeta and 13 Jbeta primers. The repertoire was sequenced with immunoSEQ multiplex PCR; TCRdb's copy has only in-frame clones and lacks some. This sample has about 140,000 clones, with about 80% found just once. Sequenced: PBMCs. The chain joins TRBV13 to TRBJ2-3; D perhaps matches TRBD1 (5 bases). The receptor was derived from a man between 25 and 39 years old in good health and CMV-seronegative. The CDR3, as DNA: TGTGCCAGCAGCTTAAGAGGAACGAAAATCAGGGTTCCACCGACAGATACGCAGTATTTT. Translating it yields CASSLRGTKIRVPPTDTQYF.